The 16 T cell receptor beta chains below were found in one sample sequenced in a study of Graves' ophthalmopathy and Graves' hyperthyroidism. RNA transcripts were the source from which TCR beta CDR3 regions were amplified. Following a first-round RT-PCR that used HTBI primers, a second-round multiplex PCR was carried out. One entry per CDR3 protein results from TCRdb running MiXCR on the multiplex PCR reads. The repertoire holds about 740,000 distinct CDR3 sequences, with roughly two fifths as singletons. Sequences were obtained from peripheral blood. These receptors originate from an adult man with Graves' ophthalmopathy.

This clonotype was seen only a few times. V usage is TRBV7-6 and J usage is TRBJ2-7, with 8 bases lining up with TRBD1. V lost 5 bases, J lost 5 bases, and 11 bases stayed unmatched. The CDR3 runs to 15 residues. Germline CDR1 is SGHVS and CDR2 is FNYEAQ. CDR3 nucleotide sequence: TGTGCCAGCAGCACACAGTTCAGGGGGCGGGACGAGCAGTACTTC. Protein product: CASSTQFRGRDEQYF.

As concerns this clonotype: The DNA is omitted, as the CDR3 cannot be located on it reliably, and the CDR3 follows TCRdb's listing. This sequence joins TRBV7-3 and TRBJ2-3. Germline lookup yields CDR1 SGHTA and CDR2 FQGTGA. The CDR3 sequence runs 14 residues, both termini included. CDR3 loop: CASSFGSGTDTQYF.

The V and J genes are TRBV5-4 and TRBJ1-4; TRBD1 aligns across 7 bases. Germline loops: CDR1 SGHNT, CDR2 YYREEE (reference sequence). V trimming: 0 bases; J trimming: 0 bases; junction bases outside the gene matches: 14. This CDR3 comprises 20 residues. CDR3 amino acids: CASSLALGQRPGATNEKLFF. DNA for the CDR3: TGTGCCAGCAGCTTGGCTTTGGGACAGCGACCTGGAGCAACTAATGAAAAACTGTTTTTT.

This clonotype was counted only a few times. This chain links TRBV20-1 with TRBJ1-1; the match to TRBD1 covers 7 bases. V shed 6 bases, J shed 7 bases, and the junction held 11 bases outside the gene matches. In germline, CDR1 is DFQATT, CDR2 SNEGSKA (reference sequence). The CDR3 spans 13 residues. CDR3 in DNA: TGCAGTGCGCTGGGCCAGGGGGTTTATGAAGCTTTCTTT. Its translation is CSALGQGVYEAFF.

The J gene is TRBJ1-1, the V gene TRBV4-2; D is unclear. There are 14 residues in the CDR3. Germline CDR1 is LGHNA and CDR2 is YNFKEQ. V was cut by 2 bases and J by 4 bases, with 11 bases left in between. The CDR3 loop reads CASSQRHLSTEAFF. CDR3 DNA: TGTGCCAGCAGCCAACGACACTTGAGCACTGAAGCTTTCTTT.

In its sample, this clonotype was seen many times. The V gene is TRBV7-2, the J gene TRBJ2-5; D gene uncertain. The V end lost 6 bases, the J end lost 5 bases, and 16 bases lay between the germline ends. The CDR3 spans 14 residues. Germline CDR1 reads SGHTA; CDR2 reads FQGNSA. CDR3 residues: CASSSLGGRETQYF. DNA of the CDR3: TGTGCCAGCAGTAGCTTGGGTGGTCGGGAGACCCAGTACTTC. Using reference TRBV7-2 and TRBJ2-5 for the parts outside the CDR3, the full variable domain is GAGVSQSPSNKVTEKGKDVELRCDPISGHTALYWYRQSLGQGLEFLIYFQGNSAPDKSGLPSDRFSAERTGGSVSTLTIQRTQQEDSAVYLCASSSLGGRETQYFGPGTRLLVL.

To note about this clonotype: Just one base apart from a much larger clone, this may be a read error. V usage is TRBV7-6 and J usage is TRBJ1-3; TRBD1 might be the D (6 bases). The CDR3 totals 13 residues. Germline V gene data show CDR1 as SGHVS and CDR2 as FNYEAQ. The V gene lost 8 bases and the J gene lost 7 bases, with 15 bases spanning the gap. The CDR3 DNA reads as TGTGCCAGCGTCGGGGGACAACAGAACACCATATATTTT. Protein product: CASVGGQQNTIYF.

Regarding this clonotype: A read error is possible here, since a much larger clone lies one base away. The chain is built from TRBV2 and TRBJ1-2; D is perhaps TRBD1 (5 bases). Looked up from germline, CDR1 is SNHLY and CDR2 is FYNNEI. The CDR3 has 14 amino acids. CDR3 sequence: CASNQGPLEYGHTF. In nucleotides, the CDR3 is TGTGCCAGCAACCAGGGACCGCTAGAATATGGCCACACCTTC.

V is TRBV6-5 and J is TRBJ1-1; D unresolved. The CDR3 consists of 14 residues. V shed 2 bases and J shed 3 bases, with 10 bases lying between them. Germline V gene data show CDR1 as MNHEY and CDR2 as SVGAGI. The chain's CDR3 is CASSYGTVDTEAFF. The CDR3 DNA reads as TGTGCCAGCAGTTACGGAACGGTTGACACTGAAGCTTTCTTT.

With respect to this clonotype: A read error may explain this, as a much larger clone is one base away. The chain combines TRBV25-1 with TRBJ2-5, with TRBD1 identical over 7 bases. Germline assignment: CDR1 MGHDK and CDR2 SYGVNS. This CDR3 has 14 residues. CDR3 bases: TGTGTCAGCAGTGATCATAGGGGGCAGGGGACCCAGTACTTC. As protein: CVSSDHRGQGTQYF.

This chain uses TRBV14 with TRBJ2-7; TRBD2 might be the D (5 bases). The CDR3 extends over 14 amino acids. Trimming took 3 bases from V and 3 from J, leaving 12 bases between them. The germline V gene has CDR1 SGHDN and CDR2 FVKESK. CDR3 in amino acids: CASSQRALHYEQYF. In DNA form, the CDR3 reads TGTGCCAGCAGCCAGAGGGCCCTCCACTACGAGCAGTACTTC.

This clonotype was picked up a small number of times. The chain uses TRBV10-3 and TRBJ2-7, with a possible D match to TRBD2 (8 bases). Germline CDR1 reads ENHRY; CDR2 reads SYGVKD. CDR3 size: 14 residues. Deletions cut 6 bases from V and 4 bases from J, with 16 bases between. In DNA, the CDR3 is TGTGCCATCAGCGCCCGGGAGGGGGCTTACGAGCAGTACTTC. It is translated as CAISAREGAYEQYF.

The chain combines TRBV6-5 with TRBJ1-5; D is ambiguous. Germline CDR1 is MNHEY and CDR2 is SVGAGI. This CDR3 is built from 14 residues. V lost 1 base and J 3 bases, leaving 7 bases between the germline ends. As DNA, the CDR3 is TGTGCCAGCAGTTACTTCAGAACCAATCAGCCCCAGCATTTT. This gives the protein CASSYFRTNQPQHF.

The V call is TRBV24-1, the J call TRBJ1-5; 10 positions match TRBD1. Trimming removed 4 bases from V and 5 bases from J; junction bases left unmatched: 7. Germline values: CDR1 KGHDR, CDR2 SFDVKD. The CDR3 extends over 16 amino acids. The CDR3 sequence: CATSDNEGTGDQPQHF. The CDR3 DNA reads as TGTGCCACCAGTGACAACGAAGGGACAGGGGATCAGCCCCAGCATTTT.

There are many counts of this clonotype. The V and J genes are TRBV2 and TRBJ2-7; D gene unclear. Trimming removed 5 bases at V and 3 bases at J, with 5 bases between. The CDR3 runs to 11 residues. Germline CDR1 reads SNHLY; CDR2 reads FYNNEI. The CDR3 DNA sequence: TGTGCCAGCAGTTATATCTACGAGCAGTACTTC. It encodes CASSYIYEQYF.

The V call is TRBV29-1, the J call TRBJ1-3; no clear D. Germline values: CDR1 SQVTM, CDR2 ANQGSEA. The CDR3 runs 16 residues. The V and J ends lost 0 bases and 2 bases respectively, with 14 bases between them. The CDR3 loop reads CSVEDIRGYTGNTIYF. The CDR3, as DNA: TGCAGCGTTGAAGATATTAGAGGATACACTGGAAACACCATATATTTT.